These 14 T cell receptor beta chains came from one sample sequenced in a study of T cell responses to AZD1222 COVID-19 vaccine. The protocol was immunoSEQ multiplex PCR, while the TCRdb copy is restricted to in-frame clones and leaves out a portion. The data hold about 130,000 clones, with over 75% observed a single time. Sequencing was performed on peripheral blood, taken on day 0 of AZD1222 vaccination. The receptors shown here come from an adult in good health.

This chain uses TRBV7-6 with TRBJ1-1; no firm D call. Trimming cost V 2 bases and J 7 bases, with 11 bases left between them. Germline CDR1 and CDR2: SGHVS and FNYEAQ. The CDR3 loop spans 13 amino acids. CDR3 coding DNA: TGTGCCAGCAGCTTAAGTGGAGCGGTTGAAGCTTTCTTT. Protein: CASSLSGAVEAFF.

The genes are TRBV11-2 and TRBJ1-1; D not certain. The CDR3 spans 16 residues. Germline assignment: CDR1 SGHAT and CDR2 FQNNGV. V lost 5 bases and J 1 base, leaving 17 bases between the germline ends. The CDR3 nucleotides read TGTGCCAGCAGCCCCGAAGCGGTCCGGAGGAACACTGAAGCTTTCTTT. This encodes CASSPEAVRRNTEAFF.

This clone appeared a single time. The gene calls are TRBV19 and TRBJ2-6; D not certain. CDR3 length: 16 amino acids. Germline values: CDR1 LNHDA, CDR2 SQIVND (reference sequence). The ends were cut back, 7 bases at V and 1 base at J, with 14 bases in the middle. CDR3 sequence: CASTPLGRSGANVLTF. The CDR3 bases are TGTGCCAGTACCCCCCTTGGACGGTCTGGGGCCAACGTCCTGACTTTC.

The V and J genes are TRBV9 and TRBJ1-1, with D possibly TRBD1 on 5 matching bases. The CDR3 extends over 14 amino acids. In germline, CDR1 is SGDLS, CDR2 YYNGEE. The ends were cut back, 5 bases at V and 3 bases at J, with 14 bases in the middle. CDR3 region: CASSKQVRDTEAFF. The CDR3 DNA sequence: TGTGCCAGCAGTAAACAGGTCAGGGACACTGAAGCTTTCTTT.

V gene TRBV5-1 combines with J gene TRBJ2-1; D not certain. Trimming removed 0 bases from V and 0 bases from J, with 7 bases in between. The CDR3 sequence is 15 residues long. Per germline, CDR1 SGHRS and CDR2 YFSETQ. CDR3 protein: CASSLGQLSYNEQFF. CDR3 nucleotide sequence: TGCGCCAGCAGCTTGGGGCAGCTCTCCTACAATGAGCAGTTCTTC.

The rearrangement links TRBV7-9 to TRBJ1-4; D ambiguous. Germline V CDR1 and CDR2: SEHNR, FQNEAQ (reference sequence). The CDR3 extends over 14 amino acids. V lost 5 bases, J lost 6 bases, and 13 bases lay in between. For the CDR3, the DNA is TGTGCCAGCAGCGACCGGGAGGGAGATGAAAAACTGTTTTTT. It codes for CASSDREGDEKLFF.

The chain is built from TRBV5-4 and TRBJ1-5; the match to TRBD1 covers 8 bases. This CDR3 contains 14 residues. V lost 4 bases and J lost 4; bases outside the gene matches: 4. Germline CDR1 and CDR2: SGHNT and YYREEE (reference sequence). Written as DNA, the CDR3 is TGTGCCAGCAGCCGGCAGGGGGCGAATCAGCCCCAGCATTTT. Translated, it gives CASSRQGANQPQHF.

A few counts support this clone. V gene TRBV5-4 combines with J gene TRBJ2-1; D remains ambiguous. The CDR3 spans 13 residues. Germline V gene data show CDR1 as SGHNT and CDR2 as YYREEE (reference sequence). Trimming removed 2 bases from V and 1 base from J, with 4 bases in between. CDR3 coding DNA: TGTGCCAGCAGCTTCCCATCCTACAATGAGCAGTTCTTC. It encodes CASSFPSYNEQFF. The whole variable domain, filled in from reference TRBV5-4 and TRBJ2-1, reads ETGVTQSPTHLIKTRGQQVTLRCSSQSGHNTVSWYQQALGQGPQFIFQYYREEENGRGNFPPRFSGLQFPNYSSELNVNALELDDSALYLCASSFPSYNEQFFGPGTRLTVL.

The chain combines TRBV6-5 with TRBJ1-3; 7 bases map to TRBD1. V gave up 6 bases and J gave up 5 bases; unmatched junction bases: 7. The CDR3 runs 14 residues. Germline V gene lookup returns CDR1 MNHEY and CDR2 SVGAGI. The CDR3 nucleotides are TGTGCCAGCAGACTCACAGGGGCCCGAAACACCATATATTTT. Protein: CASRLTGARNTIYF.

V gene TRBV7-9 combines with J gene TRBJ1-1; D gene unclear. The CDR3 contains 14 residues. Germline values: CDR1 SEHNR, CDR2 FQNEAQ (reference sequence). The ends were cut back, 5 bases at V and 5 bases at J, with 15 bases in the middle. CDR3 in DNA: TGTGCCAGCAGCGAAGTTAGACTTTTAACTGAAGCTTTCTTT. Translation: CASSEVRLLTEAFF.

The chain links TRBV19 to TRBJ2-7; D possibly corresponds to TRBD1 (6 bases). Germline values: CDR1 LNHDA, CDR2 SQIVND (reference sequence). The CDR3 totals 14 residues. V lost 5 bases to trimming and J lost 6 bases, with 17 bases between them. The CDR3: CASSVTGDDSEQYF. CDR3 nucleotides: TGTGCCAGTAGTGTGACAGGAGATGATAGCGAGCAGTACTTC.

The CDR3 DNA reads as TGTGCCAGCTCACCACCGGGACTAGATGAGCAGTTCTTC. Its protein product is CASSPPGLDEQFF. This sequence joins TRBV18 and TRBJ2-1; TRBD2 aligns across 8 bases. The CDR3 consists of 13 residues. Germline values: CDR1 KGHSH, CDR2 LQKENI. The junction had 0 bases not matched to a gene; V was cut back by 0 bases and J by 8 bases.

The chain's CDR3 is CASSGSRQGVGQPQHF. CDR3 coding DNA: TGTGCCAGCAGCGGATCACGACAGGGGGTAGGACAGCCCCAGCATTTT. The rearrangement uses TRBV2 and TRBJ1-5; 9 positions match TRBD1. CDR1 is SNHLY and CDR2 is FYNNEI in the germline V gene. The junction had 13 bases not matched to a gene; V was cut back by 6 bases and J by 7 bases. The CDR3 loop spans 16 amino acids.

This chain connects TRBV6-5 to TRBJ2-3; tentative D call: TRBD2 (6 bases). This CDR3 region has 15 residues. Trimming stripped 6 bases from V and 1 base from J, with 14 bases between. CDR1 MNHEY and CDR2 SVGAGI come from the germline V gene. The CDR3, as DNA: TGTGCCAGCAGGACCACAACGGGGGGCACAGATACGCAGTATTTT. Encoded protein: CASRTTTGGTDTQYF.